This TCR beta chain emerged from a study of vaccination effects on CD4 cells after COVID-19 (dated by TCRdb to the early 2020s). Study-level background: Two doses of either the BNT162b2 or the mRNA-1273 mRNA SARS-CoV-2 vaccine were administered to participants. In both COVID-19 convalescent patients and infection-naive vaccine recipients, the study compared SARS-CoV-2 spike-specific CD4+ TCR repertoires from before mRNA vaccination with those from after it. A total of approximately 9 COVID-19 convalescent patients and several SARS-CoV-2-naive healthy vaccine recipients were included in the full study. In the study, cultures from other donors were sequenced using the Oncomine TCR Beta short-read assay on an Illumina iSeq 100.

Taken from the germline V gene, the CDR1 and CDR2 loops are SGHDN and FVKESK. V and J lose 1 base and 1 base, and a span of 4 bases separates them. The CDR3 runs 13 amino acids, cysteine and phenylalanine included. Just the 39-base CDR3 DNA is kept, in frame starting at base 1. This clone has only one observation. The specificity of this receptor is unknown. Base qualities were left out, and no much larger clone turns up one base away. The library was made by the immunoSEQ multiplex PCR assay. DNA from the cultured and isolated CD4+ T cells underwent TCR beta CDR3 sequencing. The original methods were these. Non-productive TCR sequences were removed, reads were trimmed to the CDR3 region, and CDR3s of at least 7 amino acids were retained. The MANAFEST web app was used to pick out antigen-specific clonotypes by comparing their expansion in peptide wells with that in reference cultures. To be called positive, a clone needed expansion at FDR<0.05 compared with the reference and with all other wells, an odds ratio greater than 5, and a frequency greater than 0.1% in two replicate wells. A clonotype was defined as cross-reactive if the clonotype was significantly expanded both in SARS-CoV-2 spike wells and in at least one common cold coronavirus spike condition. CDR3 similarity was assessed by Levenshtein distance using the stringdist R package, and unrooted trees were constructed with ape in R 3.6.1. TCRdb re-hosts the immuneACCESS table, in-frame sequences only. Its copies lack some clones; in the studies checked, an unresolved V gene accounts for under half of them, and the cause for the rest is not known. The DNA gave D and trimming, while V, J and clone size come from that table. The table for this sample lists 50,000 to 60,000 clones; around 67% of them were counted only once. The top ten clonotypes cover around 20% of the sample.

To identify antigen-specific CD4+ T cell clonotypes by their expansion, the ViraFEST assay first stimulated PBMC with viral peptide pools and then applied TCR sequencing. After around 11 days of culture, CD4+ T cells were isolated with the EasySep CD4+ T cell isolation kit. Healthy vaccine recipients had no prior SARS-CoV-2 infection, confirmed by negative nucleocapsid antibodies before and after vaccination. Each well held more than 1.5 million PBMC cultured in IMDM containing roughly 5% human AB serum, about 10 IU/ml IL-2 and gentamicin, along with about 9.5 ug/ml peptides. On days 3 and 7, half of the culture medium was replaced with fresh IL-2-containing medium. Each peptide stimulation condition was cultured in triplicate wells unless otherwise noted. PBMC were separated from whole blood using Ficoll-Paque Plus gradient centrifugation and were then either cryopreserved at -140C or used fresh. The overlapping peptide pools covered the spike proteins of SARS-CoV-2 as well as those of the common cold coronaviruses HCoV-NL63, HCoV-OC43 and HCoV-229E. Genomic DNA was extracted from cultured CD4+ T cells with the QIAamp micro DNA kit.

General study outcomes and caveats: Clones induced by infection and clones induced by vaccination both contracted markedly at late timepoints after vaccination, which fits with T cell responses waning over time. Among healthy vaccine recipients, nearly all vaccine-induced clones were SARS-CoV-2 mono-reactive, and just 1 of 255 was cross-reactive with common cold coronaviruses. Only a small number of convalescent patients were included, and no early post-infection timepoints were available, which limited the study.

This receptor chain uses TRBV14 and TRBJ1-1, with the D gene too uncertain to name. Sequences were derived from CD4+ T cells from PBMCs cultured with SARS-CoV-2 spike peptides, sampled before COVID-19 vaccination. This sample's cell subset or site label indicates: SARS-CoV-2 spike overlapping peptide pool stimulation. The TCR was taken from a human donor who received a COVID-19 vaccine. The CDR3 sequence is CASSQGGNTEAFF. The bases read TGTGCCAGCAGCCAAGGGGGGAACACTGAAGCTTTCTTT.